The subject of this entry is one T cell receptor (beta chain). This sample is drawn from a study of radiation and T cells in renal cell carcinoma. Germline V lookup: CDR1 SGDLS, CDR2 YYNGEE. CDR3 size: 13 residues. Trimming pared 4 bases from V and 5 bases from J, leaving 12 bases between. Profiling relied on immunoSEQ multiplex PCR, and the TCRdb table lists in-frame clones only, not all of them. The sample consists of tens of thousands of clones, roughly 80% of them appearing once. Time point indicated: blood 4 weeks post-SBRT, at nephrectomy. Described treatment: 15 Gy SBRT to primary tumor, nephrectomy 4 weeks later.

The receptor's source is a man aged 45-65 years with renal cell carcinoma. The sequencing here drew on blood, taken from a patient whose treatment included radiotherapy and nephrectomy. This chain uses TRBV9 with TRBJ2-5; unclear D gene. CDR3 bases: TGTGCCAGCAGCCCCGGGCCTGGGGAGACCCAGTACTTC. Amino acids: CASSPGPGETQYF.